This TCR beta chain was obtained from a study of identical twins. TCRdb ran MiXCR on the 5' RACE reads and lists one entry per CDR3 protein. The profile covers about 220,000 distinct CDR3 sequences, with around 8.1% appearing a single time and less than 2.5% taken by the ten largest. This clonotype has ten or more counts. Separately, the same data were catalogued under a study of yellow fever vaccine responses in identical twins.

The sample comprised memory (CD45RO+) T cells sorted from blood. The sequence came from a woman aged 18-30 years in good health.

CDR3 region: CASSQEGSPSGGQETQYF. CDR3 in DNA: TGTGCCAGCAGCCAAGAAGGATCCCCTAGCGGGGGCCAAGAGACCCAGTACTTC. The J gene is TRBJ2-5, the V gene TRBV4-2; 10 nucleotides line up with TRBD2. CDR1 and CDR2 (germline): LGHNA, YNFKEQ. The V and J ends lost 0 bases and 1 base, in that order; junction bases with no gene match: 8. The length of the CDR3 is 18 residues.